The 9 T cell receptor beta chains presented below share a single source sample, sequenced in a study of control samples from healthy donors and cancer patients. Sequencing used immunoSEQ multiplex PCR; TCRdb keeps in-frame clones, though not all of them. The sample carries 150,000 to 200,000 clones, almost 90% recorded once. Specimen: blood. The receptors were sampled from a woman in her twenties or thirties in good health.

The rearrangement links TRBV12-3 or TRBV12-4 to TRBJ2-2; D remains ambiguous. The CDR3 runs to 13 residues. Trimming removed 3 bases from V and 6 bases from J, with 8 bases in between. The CDR3 spells CASSLVEAGELFF. CDR3 nucleotide sequence: TGTGCCAGCAGTTTGGTAGAAGCCGGGGAGCTGTTTTTT.

This sequence joins TRBV2 and TRBJ2-7; 7 positions agree with TRBD1. J lost 5 bases, V lost 6 bases, and 13 bases had no gene match. CDR3 length: 15 amino acids. Germline CDR1 and CDR2: SNHLY and FYNNEI. This CDR3 is CASRDPGTATDEQYF. The CDR3 DNA reads as TGTGCCAGCAGGGACCCCGGGACAGCCACTGACGAGCAGTACTTC.

The chain carries TRBV19 and TRBJ2-2; TRBD2 matches at 12 bases. The germline V gene encodes CDR1 LNHDA and CDR2 SQIVND (reference sequence). V was pared by 4 bases and J by 4 bases, with 10 bases of the junction left unmatched. CDR3 size: 18 residues. CDR3 region: CASSSRVGLAGITGELFF. In DNA form, the CDR3 reads TGTGCCAGTAGTAGCCGGGTAGGACTAGCGGGAATCACCGGGGAGCTGTTTTTT.

The CDR3 protein is CSVVLADRGRSYGYTF. In nucleotides, the CDR3 is TGCAGCGTTGTGCTTGCGGACAGGGGGCGCAGCTATGGCTACACCTTC. The chain combines TRBV29-1 with TRBJ1-2; 11 bases line up with TRBD1. V shed 4 bases, J shed 4 bases, and the junction held 11 bases outside the gene matches. The CDR3 loop spans 16 amino acids. Germline assignment: CDR1 SQVTM and CDR2 ANQGSEA.

The chain employs TRBV12-3 or TRBV12-4 and TRBJ1-2; 9 bases map to TRBD1. This CDR3 is 11 amino acids long. V gave up 5 bases and J gave up 12 bases; unmatched junction bases: 4. CDR3 sequence: CASSGTGFHTF. The CDR3 nucleotides are TGTGCCAGCAGTGGGACAGGGTTCCACACCTTC.

The CDR3 nucleotides are TGTGCCAGTAGTATCGGGGCAGCCTCTGGGACCCAGTACTTC. It encodes CASSIGAASGTQYF. The J gene is TRBJ2-5, the V gene TRBV19; D is tentatively TRBD1 or TRBD2 (5 bases each). Germline V gives CDR1 LNHDA, CDR2 SQIVND (reference sequence). Deletions cut 3 bases from V and 7 bases from J, with 15 bases between. The CDR3 is 14 amino acids.

V usage is TRBV25-1 and J usage is TRBJ2-7; D unresolved. This CDR3 is built from 11 residues. V lost 7 bases to trimming and J lost 6 bases, with 10 bases between them. Germline V gene lookup returns CDR1 MGHDK and CDR2 SYGVNS. This CDR3 is CASTASGEQYF. CDR3 in DNA: TGTGCCAGCACCGCATCAGGCGAGCAGTACTTC.

In its sample, this clone was seen once. J is TRBJ2-1 and V is TRBV7-9; 8 nucleotides line up with TRBD2. Looked up from germline, CDR1 is SEHNR and CDR2 is FQNEAQ (reference sequence). This CDR3 has 16 residues. Germline trimming cut 5 bases from V and 7 bases from J; bases unmatched to any gene: 13. Here the CDR3 reads CASSPYLSGSENEQFF. The CDR3, as DNA: TGTGCCAGCAGCCCATATTTGAGCGGGAGTGAGAATGAGCAGTTCTTC.

Only one count was recorded for this clone. V usage is TRBV5-6 and J usage is TRBJ1-2; 10 nucleotides line up with TRBD1. Germline assignment: CDR1 SGHDT and CDR2 YYEEEE. V shed 2 bases and J 8 bases; nucleotides not matched to a gene: 12. This CDR3 spans 16 amino acids. CDR3 sequence: CASSLWSSGQGRGYTF. The CDR3 region has the DNA TGTGCCAGCAGCTTATGGTCATCGGGACAGGGGCGAGGCTACACCTTC.